Sequencing of this T cell receptor beta chain was carried out in a study of T cell clonotyping in hematopoietic cell transplantation. Generated by immunoSEQ multiplex PCR, the TCRdb table keeps only in-frame clones and is missing some. This table has around 12,000 clones, 72% appearing once. Study-wide results and limits: Without cell sorting, CD4 versus CD8 contributions remain unresolved. Recipient TCR diversity dropped after transplant; expanded clonotypes rose from day 30 to 180.

A word on this clone: As yet, its antigen is unknown.

Germline CDR1 and CDR2: SGHVS and FQNEAQ. The germline V and J ends were trimmed by 5 bases and 2 bases, with 12 bases remaining between them. The CDR3 runs 14 residues. This TCR was sampled from a male patient between 55 and 70 years old who had an allogeneic stem cell transplant from an unrelated donor, so the T cells may come from the graft donor. Some clones in this sample may be carry-over from other donors' samples. The chain recombines TRBV7-8 with TRBJ2-5; D is uncertain. The sample was peripheral blood mononuclear cells, taken 180 days after allogeneic stem cell transplant. CDR3 sequence reads: CASSPRTRQETQYF. The CDR3 nucleotides read TGTGCCAGCAGCCCCCGGACCAGACAAGAGACCCAGTACTTC.